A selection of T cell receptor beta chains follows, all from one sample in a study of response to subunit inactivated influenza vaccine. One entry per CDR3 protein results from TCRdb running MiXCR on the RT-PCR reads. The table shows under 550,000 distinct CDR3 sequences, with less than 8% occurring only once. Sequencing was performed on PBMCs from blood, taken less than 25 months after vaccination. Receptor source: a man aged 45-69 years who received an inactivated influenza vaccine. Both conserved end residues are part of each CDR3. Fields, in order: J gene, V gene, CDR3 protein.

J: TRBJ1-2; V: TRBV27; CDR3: CASSQQGPINYGYTF
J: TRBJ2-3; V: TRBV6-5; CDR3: CASSYVSPRYTDTQYF
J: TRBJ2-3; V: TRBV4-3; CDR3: CASSQEWRLSTDTQYF
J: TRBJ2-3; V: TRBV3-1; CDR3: CASSRRTWGTDTQYF
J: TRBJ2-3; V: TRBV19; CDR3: CASSPQHSTDTQYF
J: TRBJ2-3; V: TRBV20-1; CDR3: CSASPGLAGGQDTQYF
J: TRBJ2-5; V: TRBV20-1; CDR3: CSARERGKLGDQYF
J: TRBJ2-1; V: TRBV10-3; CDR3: CAISVLPGQGATEQFF
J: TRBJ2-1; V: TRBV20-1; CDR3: CSAPRTGGYNEQFF
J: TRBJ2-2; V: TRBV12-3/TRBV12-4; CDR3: CASSLVGGPPGELFF
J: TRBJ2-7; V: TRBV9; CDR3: CASSVGLAFEQYF
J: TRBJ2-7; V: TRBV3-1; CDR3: CASSLGTGAREQYF
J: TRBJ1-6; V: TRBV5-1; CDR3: CASSSGDSYNSPLHF
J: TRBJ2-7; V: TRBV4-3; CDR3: CASSQVAGGSYEQYF
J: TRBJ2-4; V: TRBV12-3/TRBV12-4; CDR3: CASSLGGQGARAKNIQYF
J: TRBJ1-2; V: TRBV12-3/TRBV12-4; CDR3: CVSTTGTGGYTF
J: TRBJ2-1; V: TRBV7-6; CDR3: CASTRGSGGSYNEQFF
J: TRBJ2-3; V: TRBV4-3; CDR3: CASARQDTDTQYF
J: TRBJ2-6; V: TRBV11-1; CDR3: CASSQHRDRYSGANVLTF
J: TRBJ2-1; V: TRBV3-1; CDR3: CASINSGTGHNEQFF
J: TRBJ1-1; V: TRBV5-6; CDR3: CASSFTVMNTEAFF
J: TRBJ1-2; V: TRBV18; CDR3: CASSPTGVSVYGYTF
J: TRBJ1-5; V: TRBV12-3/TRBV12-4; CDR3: CASSSSFVRLNQPQHF
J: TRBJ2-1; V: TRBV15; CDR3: CATSRGSGLAGHNEQFF
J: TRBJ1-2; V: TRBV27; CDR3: CASSLSGPGLSGYTF
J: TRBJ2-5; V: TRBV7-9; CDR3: CASSFFGVGAVETQYF
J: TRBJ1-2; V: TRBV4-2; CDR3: CASSQGTDINYGYTF
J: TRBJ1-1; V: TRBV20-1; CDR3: CSAGQGFTEAFF
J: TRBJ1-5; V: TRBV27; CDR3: CASSSNLNNQPQHF
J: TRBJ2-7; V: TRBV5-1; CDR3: CASSHSGRGTYEQYF
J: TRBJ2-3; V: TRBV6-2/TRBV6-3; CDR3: CASSDSPGQWPDTQYF
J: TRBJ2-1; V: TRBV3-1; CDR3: CASSQSGTGINEQFF
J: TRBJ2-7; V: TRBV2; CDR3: CALRVQVHEQYF
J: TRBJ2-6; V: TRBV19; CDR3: CASSAWGRGSTGANVLTF
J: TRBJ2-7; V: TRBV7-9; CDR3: CASCTGTGQGYEQYF
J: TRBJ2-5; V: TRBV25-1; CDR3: CASSDGSGGETQYF
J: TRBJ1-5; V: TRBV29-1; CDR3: CSVVVDSNQPQHF
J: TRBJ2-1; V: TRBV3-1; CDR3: CASSQRLSSYNEQFF
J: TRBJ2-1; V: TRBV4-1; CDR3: CASSQVAGKYNEQFF
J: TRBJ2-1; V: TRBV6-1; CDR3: CASSTGQGYYNEQFF
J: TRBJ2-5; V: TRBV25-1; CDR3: CASSEVGTGVETQYF
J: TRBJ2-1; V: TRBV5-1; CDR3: CASSLAGSDYNEQFF
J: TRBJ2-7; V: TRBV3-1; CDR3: CASSQASASSYEQYF
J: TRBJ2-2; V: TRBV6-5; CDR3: CASSYDLAGYTGELFF
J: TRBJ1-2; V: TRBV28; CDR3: CASSLRGSYGYTF
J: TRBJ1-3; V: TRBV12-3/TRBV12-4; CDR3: CASSPPRSSGNTIYF
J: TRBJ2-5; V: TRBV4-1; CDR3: CASSQTSGGVETQYF
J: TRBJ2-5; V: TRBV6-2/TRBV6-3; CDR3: CASTPGLVETQYF
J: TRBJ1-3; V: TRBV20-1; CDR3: CSYDRGLSGNTIYF
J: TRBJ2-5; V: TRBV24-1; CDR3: CATSDYGGAIQETQYF
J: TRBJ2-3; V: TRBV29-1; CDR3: CSVDFRGSDTQYF
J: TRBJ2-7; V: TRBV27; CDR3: CASIGDGIEQYF
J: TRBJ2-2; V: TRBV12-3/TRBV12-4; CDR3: CASSPDEANTGELFF